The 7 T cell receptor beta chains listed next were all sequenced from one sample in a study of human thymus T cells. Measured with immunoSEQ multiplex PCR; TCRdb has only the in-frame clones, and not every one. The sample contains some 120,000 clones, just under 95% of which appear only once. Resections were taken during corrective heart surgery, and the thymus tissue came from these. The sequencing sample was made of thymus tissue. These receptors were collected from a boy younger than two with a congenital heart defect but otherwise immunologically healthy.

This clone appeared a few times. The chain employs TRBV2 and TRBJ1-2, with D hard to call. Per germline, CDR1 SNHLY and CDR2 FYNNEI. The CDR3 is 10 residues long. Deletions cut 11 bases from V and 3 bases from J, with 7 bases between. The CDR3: CAGGDYGYTF. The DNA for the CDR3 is TGTGCCGGAGGTGACTATGGCTACACCTTC.

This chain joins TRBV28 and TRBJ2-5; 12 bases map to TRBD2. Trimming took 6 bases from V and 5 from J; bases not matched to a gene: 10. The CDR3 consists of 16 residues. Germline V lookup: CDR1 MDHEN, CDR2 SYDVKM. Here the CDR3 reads CASSPRLAGVRETQYF. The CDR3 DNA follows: TGTGCCAGCAGCCCCCGACTAGCGGGGGTTAGGGAGACCCAGTACTTC.

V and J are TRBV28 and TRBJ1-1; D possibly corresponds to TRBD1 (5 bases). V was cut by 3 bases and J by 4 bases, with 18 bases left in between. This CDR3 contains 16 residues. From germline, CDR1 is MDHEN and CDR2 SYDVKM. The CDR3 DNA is TGTGCCAGCAGTTTCGTCCACCGGGGGACGAGCACTGAAGCTTTCTTT. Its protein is CASSFVHRGTSTEAFF. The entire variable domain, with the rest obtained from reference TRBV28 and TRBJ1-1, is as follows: DVKVTQSSRYLVKRTGEKVFLECVQDMDHENMFWYRQDPGLGLRLIYFSYDVKMKEKGDIPEGYSVSREKKERFSLILESASTNQTSMYLCASSFVHRGTSTEAFFGQGTRLTVV.

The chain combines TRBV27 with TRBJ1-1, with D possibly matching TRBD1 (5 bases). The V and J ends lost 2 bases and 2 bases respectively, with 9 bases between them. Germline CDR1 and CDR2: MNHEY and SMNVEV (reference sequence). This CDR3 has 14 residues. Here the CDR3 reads CASSLMTANTEAFF. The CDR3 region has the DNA TGTGCCAGCAGTTTAATGACAGCTAACACTGAAGCTTTCTTT.

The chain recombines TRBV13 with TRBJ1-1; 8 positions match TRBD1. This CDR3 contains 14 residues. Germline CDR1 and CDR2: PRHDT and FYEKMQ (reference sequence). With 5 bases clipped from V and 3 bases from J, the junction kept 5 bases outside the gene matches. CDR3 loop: CASSADREDTEAFF. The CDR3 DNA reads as TGTGCCAGCAGCGCGGACAGGGAAGACACTGAAGCTTTCTTT.

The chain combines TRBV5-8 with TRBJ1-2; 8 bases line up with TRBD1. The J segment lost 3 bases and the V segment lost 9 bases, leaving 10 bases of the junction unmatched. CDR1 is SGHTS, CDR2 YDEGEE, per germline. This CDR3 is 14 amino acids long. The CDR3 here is CATKLRGRDYGYTF. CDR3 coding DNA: TGTGCCACAAAGCTCAGGGGGCGGGACTATGGCTACACCTTC.

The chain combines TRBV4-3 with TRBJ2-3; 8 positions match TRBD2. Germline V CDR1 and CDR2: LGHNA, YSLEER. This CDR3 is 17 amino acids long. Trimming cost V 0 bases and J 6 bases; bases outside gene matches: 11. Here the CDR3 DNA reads TGCGCCAGCAGCCAAGATCTTATCGGGGGGGCCAGGGATACGCAGTATTTT. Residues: CASSQDLIGGARDTQYF.